The T cell receptor beta chain described here comes from a study of blood T cell repertoires in COVID-19 (dated by TCRdb to between 2020 and 2021). For the wider study: Collaborator samples came from the United States, Italy and Spain and covered acute and convalescent phases of COVID-19. The prospective study material was composed of cDNA or gDNA derived from T cells, B-cell-depleted T cells, or PBMCs. Subjects who had been exposed to COVID-19, were actively infected with it, or had recovered from it provided the deeply sampled blood TCRbeta repertoires that made up the dataset. The repertoires were made available in a free public database intended to serve as a resource for research on the immune response to SARS-CoV-2. Samples were obtained from the ongoing ImmuneRACE study (first 160 participants) and from approximately 1,200 subjects provided by 6 global collaborators. A de-identified subject ID, COVID-19 status, age in years and sex were almost always included in the sample metadata. Where available, HLA class I and class II types were obtained from metadata supplied by the sample provider rather than from assay-based typing.

One collaborating source in Seattle enrolled patients during active infection and followed them longitudinally through the course of disease. Each collaborating institution followed its own protocols to collect whole blood in K2EDTA tubes. Collaborator samples were shipped for TCRbeta analysis as frozen whole blood, isolated PBMCs, or DNA extracted from either sample type. General findings and caveats noted by the study authors: The amount of clinical and demographic metadata varied by source and participant and was provided uncurated.

TCRbeta CDR3 regions were amplified from genomic DNA by means of the immunoSEQ Assay, a bias-controlled multiplex PCR. As for the authors' bioinformatics: The number of nucleated cells in each sample was estimated from the amplification of reference gene primers within the assay. Sequence reads were collapsed and filtered to measure the absolute abundance of every unique TCRbeta CDR3 rearrangement. For each sample, productive Simpson clonality was calculated as the square root of Simpson's diversity index over productive rearrangements. TCRdb obtained this table from immuneACCESS and retained in-frame rearrangements with V and J assigned. These tables miss some clones; where compared with another copy, unresolved V genes account for less than half of the shortfall, and the remainder is unexplained. V and J calls plus clone size are reproduced from that table; the DNA served to infer D and trimming. This sample is represented by hundreds of thousands of clones; roughly 86% of them were singletons. The ten largest clones capture approximately 1.8% of the sample.

The germline V gene (reference sequence) provides CDR1 SGHNT and CDR2 YYREEE. Clipping removes 2 bases from V and 2 bases from J, with 4 as the unmatched junction base count. From the cysteine through the phenylalanine, the CDR3 covers 15 amino acids. Solely the CDR3 DNA is kept, with 45 bases framed from the first base. Comments on this clone: This receptor's antigen is unknown. No base-level quality is on record; no much larger clone is a single base apart.

The V gene is TRBV5-4 and the J gene is TRBJ1-2; TRBD1 fits 9 bases in the junction. The sequencing input was peripheral blood. The receptor comes from a woman aged 30 to 39 with COVID-19, enrolled during active disease. The CDR3 reads as follows: CASSFQQGANYGYTF. The DNA reads TGTGCCAGCAGCTTCCAACAGGGGGCGAACTATGGCTACACCTTC.